A single sample gave rise to the 8 T cell receptor beta chains below, sequenced in a study of shared clonotypes between healthy human individuals. Generated by immunoSEQ multiplex PCR, the TCRdb table keeps only in-frame clones and is missing some. The profile shows some 510,000 clones, 70% to 80% of them singletons. The material sequenced was PBMCs. The receptors shown here come from a woman in her forties in good health. Some clones in this sample may be carry-over from other donors' samples.

The gene calls are TRBV29-1 and TRBJ2-7; 10 nucleotides line up with TRBD1. V shed 6 bases and J 5 bases; nucleotides not matched to a gene: 4. In germline, CDR1 is SQVTM, CDR2 ANQGSEA. This CDR3 has 12 residues. Here the CDR3 DNA reads TGCAGCGTGGACGGACAGGGGGACGAGCAGTACTTC. Translating it yields CSVDGQGDEQYF.

The chain employs TRBV11-3 and TRBJ2-5; D ambiguous. The J call may be mistaken, given a closer DNA end match to TRBJ2-7. The CDR3 runs to 15 residues. Germline loops: CDR1 SGHNT, CDR2 YENEEA. Here the CDR3 reads CASSLLTESSYEQYF. CDR3 in DNA: TGTGCCAGCAGCTTGTTGACGGAGAGCTCCTACGAGCAGTACTTC.

The chain is built from TRBV7-9 and TRBJ2-7; D unresolved. Between the trimmed V and J ends, which lost 5 bases and 6 bases, there was a span of 11 bases. The CDR3 runs to 12 residues. The germline CDR1 and CDR2 sequences are SEHNR and FQNEAQ (reference sequence). The CDR3, as DNA: TGTGCCAGCAGCCGTCTGGGGATCGAGCAGTACTTC. Its translation: CASSRLGIEQYF.

This clone showed up just a few times. The V call is TRBV5-1, the J call TRBJ1-4; no firm D call. Trimming removed 5 bases at V and 1 base at J, with 9 bases between. The CDR3 has 14 residues. The germline gives CDR1 SGHRS, CDR2 YFSETQ. CDR3 amino acids: CASSYGGTNEKLFF. The CDR3 DNA reads TGCGCCAGCAGTTATGGTGGAACTAATGAAAAACTGTTTTTT.

The J gene is TRBJ2-3, the V gene TRBV7-9, with D hard to call. V was cut by 6 bases and J by 2 bases, with 9 bases left in between. This CDR3 is 13 amino acids long. Germline CDR1 is SEHNR and CDR2 is FQNEAQ (reference sequence). The CDR3 DNA reads as TGTGCCAGCAGTAACTACGACACAGATACGCAGTATTTT. Its translation: CASSNYDTDTQYF.

Written as DNA, the CDR3 is TGTGCCAGCAGCTTGGGCAGACGATTTTTTCAGCCCCAGCATTTT. Its protein product is CASSLGRRFFQPQHF. V gene TRBV7-8 combines with J gene TRBJ1-5, with unresolved D. The CDR3 sequence is 15 residues long. The V gene lost 3 bases and the J gene lost 6 bases, with 15 bases spanning the gap. Germline CDR1 and CDR2: SGHVS and FQNEAQ. Drawing the rest from reference TRBV7-8 and TRBJ1-5, the complete variable domain is GAGVSQSPRYKVAKRGQDVALRCDPISGHVSLFWYQQALGQGPEFLTYFQNEAQLDKSGLPSDRFFAERPEGSVSTLKIQRTQQEDSAVYLCASSLGRRFFQPQHFGDGTRLSIL.

The chain has TRBV5-1 and TRBJ2-7; 9 nucleotides line up with TRBD1. Germline V gives CDR1 SGHRS, CDR2 YFSETQ. There are 16 residues in the CDR3. Trimming removed 4 bases from V and 1 base from J; junction bases left unmatched: 9. CDR3 sequence reads: CASSPVSGTGSYEQYF. The CDR3, as DNA: TGCGCCAGCAGCCCAGTAAGCGGGACAGGGTCCTACGAGCAGTACTTC.

The rearrangement joins TRBV5-4 to TRBJ1-1, with D uncertain. This CDR3 region has 14 residues. The V gene's germline CDR1 is SGHNT and CDR2 YYREEE (reference sequence). V lost 2 bases and J lost 3, with 11 bases in between. The CDR3 sequence is CASSLAGSHTEAFF. DNA for the CDR3: TGTGCCAGCAGCTTAGCGGGCAGCCACACTGAAGCTTTCTTT.